The 28 T cell receptor beta chains below all came from one sample that was sequenced in a study of blood T cells in healthy people across ages. A second PCR of about 7 to 12 cycles used a sample-barcoded 5' primer and a J-beta primer mix. TCRdb passed the 5' RACE reads through MiXCR, listing each CDR3 protein once. The sample shows 800,000 to 900,000 distinct CDR3 sequences, 55% to 65% of them seen only once. The specimen was blood. These receptors were taken from a man aged 30-40 years in good health.

This clonotype was detected a few times. The rearrangement links TRBV5-1 to TRBJ2-6; D not resolved. Germline assignment: CDR1 SGHRS and CDR2 YFSETQ. The CDR3 sequence is 17 residues long. The V end was cut by 4 bases, the J end by 2 bases, with 16 bases between. CDR3 amino acids: CASSPDGSRAGANVLTF. The CDR3 DNA reads TGCGCCAGCAGCCCGGACGGTTCTAGAGCTGGGGCCAACGTCCTGACTTTC.

The chain couples TRBV3-1 to TRBJ2-1; 8 bases map to TRBD2. J lost 2 bases, V lost 0 bases, and 9 bases had no gene match. This CDR3 region has 18 residues. Germline V lookup: CDR1 LGHDT, CDR2 YNNKEL (reference sequence). The CDR3 is CASSQEPRGGLTYNEQFF. The CDR3 nucleotides are TGTGCCAGCAGCCAAGAACCTCGGGGGGGCCTGACCTACAATGAGCAGTTCTTC.

The rearrangement links TRBV2 to TRBJ2-5; 11 positions agree with TRBD1. The germline gives CDR1 SNHLY, CDR2 FYNNEI. V shed 6 bases and J 0 bases; nucleotides not matched to a gene: 3. The CDR3 covers 15 residues. CDR3 DNA sequence: TGTGCCAGCAGCGGGGACAGGGGGAACCAAGAGACCCAGTACTTC. The encoded protein is CASSGDRGNQETQYF. Full variable domain (missing parts from reference TRBV2 and TRBJ2-5): EPEVTQTPSHQVTQMGQEVILRCVPISNHLYFYWYRQILGQKVEFLVSFYNNEISEKSEIFDDQFSVERPDGSNFTLKIRSTKLEDSAMYFCASSGDRGNQETQYFGPGTRLLVL.

A word on this clonotype: One junction end does not reproduce the germline sequence, and a read error may be involved. This chain connects TRBV20-1 to TRBJ2-7; 8 nucleotides align to TRBD2. CDR3 length equals 14 residues. Germline CDR1 is DFQATT and CDR2 is SNEGSKA (reference sequence). The chain's CDR3 is CSATSGGASYEQYF. The CDR3 nucleotides read TGTAGTGCCACGAGCGGGGGAGCATCCTACGAGCAGTACTTC.

This clonotype was observed a few times. The chain employs TRBV20-1 and TRBJ1-2; D may be TRBD1 (5 bases). CDR3 length: 10 amino acids. CDR1 is DFQATT, CDR2 SNEGSKA, per germline (reference sequence). The CDR3 nucleotides are TGCAGGACAGCCAACTATGGCTACACCTTC. This sequence encodes CRTANYGYTF.

CDR3 DNA sequence: TGCAGCGTCGTCAAAAACATTCAGTACTTC. It yields the protein CSVVKNIQYF. This chain links TRBV29-1 with TRBJ2-4, with no clear D. The CDR3 has 10 residues. CDR1 and CDR2 (germline): SQVTM, ANQGSEA. Between the trimmed V and J ends, which lost 6 bases and 3 bases, there was a span of 3 bases.

CDR3 sequence (DNA): TGCAGTTCCGGGGCAGGGTCGAACAATGAGCAGTTCTTC. This codes for CSSGAGSNNEQFF. The chain carries TRBV20-1 and TRBJ2-1; D possibly uses TRBD1 or TRBD2 (5 bases each). The CDR3 runs 13 residues. CDR1 is DFQATT and CDR2 is SNEGSKA in the germline V gene (reference sequence). V lost 8 bases to trimming and J lost 5 bases, with 16 bases between them.

In its sample, this clonotype was seen once. The chain has TRBV15 and TRBJ2-4, with D perhaps matching TRBD1 (6 bases). Germline values: CDR1 LNHNV, CDR2 YYDKDF (reference sequence). This CDR3 has 16 residues. With 1 base removed from V and 1 base from J, the gap between germline ends came to 11 bases. The CDR3 loop reads CATSRAHRDAKNIQYF. The CDR3 DNA sequence: TGTGCCACCAGCAGAGCGCACAGGGACGCCAAAAACATTCAGTACTTC.

This clonotype was picked up one time. The chain employs TRBV27 and TRBJ2-7, with TRBD2 as a possible D gene (5 bases). The CDR3 loop spans 15 amino acids. V dropped 0 bases and J dropped 5 bases, with 14 bases sitting between them. Germline CDR1 MNHEY, CDR2 SMNVEV (reference sequence). This CDR3 reads CASSLSFPSSDEQYF. The DNA for the CDR3 is TGTGCCAGCAGTTTATCGTTTCCTAGCTCAGACGAGCAGTACTTC.

To note about this clonotype: At one end the junction does not follow the germline gene, possibly because of a read error. CDR3 residues: CVSSLQSETQYF. For the CDR3, the DNA is TGTGTCAGCAGCCTGCAGTCAGAGACCCAGTACTTC. The chain uses TRBV7-9 and TRBJ2-5; D unresolved. This CDR3 has 12 amino acids. Per germline, CDR1 SEHNR and CDR2 FQNEAQ (reference sequence).

This chain joins TRBV15 and TRBJ2-5, with 16 bases fitting TRBD2. With V trimmed by 5 bases and J by 5 bases, 2 bases remained unmatched. The CDR3 covers 15 residues. Germline V gene sequence: CDR1 LNHNV, CDR2 YYDKDF (reference sequence). The CDR3, as DNA: TGTGCCACCAGCGGGACTAGCGGGGGGGGTGAGACCCAGTACTTC. This gives the protein CATSGTSGGGETQYF.

This chain joins TRBV7-3 and TRBJ1-3; no clear D. Per germline, CDR1 SGHTA and CDR2 FQGTGA. This CDR3 is built from 15 residues. V lost 5 bases and J 0 bases, leaving 11 bases between the germline ends. The CDR3 region is CASSASPSSGNTIYF. The CDR3 region has the DNA TGTGCCAGCAGCGCATCCCCGAGCTCTGGAAACACCATATATTTT.

The chain recombines TRBV7-2 with TRBJ2-1; D remains unclear. Germline V gene lookup returns CDR1 SGHTA and CDR2 FQGNSA. With 5 bases removed from V and 7 bases from J, the gap between germline ends came to 18 bases. The CDR3 has 15 residues. The CDR3 nucleotides read TGTGCCAGCAGCCTGGCCACAGCTAGGAAAAATGAGCAGTTCTTC. It specifies CASSLATARKNEQFF.

This clonotype was observed a few times. The gene calls are TRBV6-5 and TRBJ1-1; D gene unclear. The V end was cut by 7 bases, the J end by 1 base, with 10 bases between. Germline V gives CDR1 MNHEY, CDR2 SVGAGI. This CDR3 is built from 13 residues. In DNA form, the CDR3 reads TGTGCCAGCATGCCCGGAGGGAACACTGAAGCTTTCTTT. Translated: CASMPGGNTEAFF.

This chain uses TRBV2 with TRBJ1-5; no clear D gene. With 2 bases removed from V and 4 bases from J, the gap between germline ends came to 12 bases. The CDR3 spans 15 residues. Germline CDR1 reads SNHLY; CDR2 reads FYNNEI. The DNA for the CDR3 is TGTGCCAGCAGTGAAATTGGGAGAGGGAATCAGCCCCAGCATTTT. Its protein is CASSEIGRGNQPQHF. The whole variable domain, filled in from reference TRBV2 and TRBJ1-5, reads EPEVTQTPSHQVTQMGQEVILRCVPISNHLYFYWYRQILGQKVEFLVSFYNNEISEKSEIFDDQFSVERPDGSNFTLKIRSTKLEDSAMYFCASSEIGRGNQPQHFGDGTRLSIL.

The chain combines TRBV20-1 with TRBJ2-7; D is perhaps TRBD1 or TRBD2 (6 bases each). This CDR3 comprises 13 residues. The germline gives CDR1 DFQATT, CDR2 SNEGSKA (reference sequence). V lost 6 bases, J lost 0 bases, and 12 bases lay in between. This CDR3 reads CSAAGQSSYEQYF. The CDR3 DNA is TGCAGTGCCGCGGGACAAAGCTCCTACGAGCAGTACTTC.

The chain uses TRBV4-1 and TRBJ2-3, with 9 bases identical to TRBD2. Losses at the gene ends were 0 bases for V and 7 bases for J; bases not matched to a gene: 17. The CDR3 length is 19 residues. CDR1 and CDR2 (germline): MGHRA, YSYEKL. The CDR3 DNA sequence: TGCGCCAGCAGCCAAGATAGGAGGCTAGCGGGGAGGCATGGAAATACGCAGTATTTT. It yields the protein CASSQDRRLAGRHGNTQYF.

This clonotype was detected a few times. The gene calls are TRBV4-2 and TRBJ2-7, with D possibly TRBD2 on 5 matching bases. The CDR3 length is 15 residues. Germline loops: CDR1 LGHNA, CDR2 YNFKEQ. The V and J ends lost 4 bases and 2 bases respectively, with 15 bases between them. The CDR3: CASSPGLPGAYEQYF. Written as DNA, the CDR3 is TGTGCCAGCAGCCCCGGACTCCCTGGCGCCTACGAGCAGTACTTC.

The chain links TRBV4-3 to TRBJ2-5; 14 bases fit TRBD2. V trimming: 6 bases; J trimming: 5 bases; junction bases outside the gene matches: 14. The germline gives CDR1 LGHNA, CDR2 YSLEER. This CDR3 region has 18 residues. CDR3 protein: CASSLGLAGGLSLETQYF. DNA for the CDR3: TGCGCCAGCAGTCTTGGACTAGCGGGGGGCCTTTCCTTGGAGACCCAGTACTTC.

The genes are TRBV20-1 and TRBJ2-6; TRBD1 aligns across 9 bases. Germline assignment: CDR1 DFQATT and CDR2 SNEGSKA (reference sequence). This CDR3 contains 19 residues. Trimming removed 1 base from V and 2 bases from J; junction bases left unmatched: 12. The CDR3 DNA sequence: TGCAGTGCTAGAGGGGGGACAGGGCAAACCTCCACTGGGGCCAACGTCCTGACTTTC. This sequence encodes CSARGGTGQTSTGANVLTF.

This chain uses TRBV28 with TRBJ2-6; no definite D call. This CDR3 has 13 amino acids. Per germline, CDR1 MDHEN and CDR2 SYDVKM. V lost 3 bases to trimming and J lost 4 bases, with 4 bases between them. The CDR3 bases are TGTGCCAGCAGTTTTCTAGGGGCCAACGTCCTGACTTTC. Protein: CASSFLGANVLTF.

About this clonotype itself: A clone one base away is much larger, so this may be a read error. This chain connects TRBV7-8 to TRBJ2-1, with 11 positions matching TRBD2. With V trimmed by 6 bases and J by 3 bases, 7 bases remained unmatched. The CDR3 runs to 16 residues. CDR1 is SGHVS, CDR2 FQNEAQ, per germline. CDR3: CASSFRTSGGYNEQFF. In DNA, the CDR3 is TGTGCCAGCAGTTTCCGAACTAGCGGGGGCTACAATGAGCAGTTCTTC.

In its sample, this clonotype was seen a few times. V and J are TRBV20-1 and TRBJ2-3, with 15 bases lining up with TRBD2. Germline lookup yields CDR1 DFQATT and CDR2 SNEGSKA (reference sequence). J lost 0 bases, V lost 6 bases, and 7 bases had no gene match. The length of the CDR3 is 17 residues. The DNA for the CDR3 is TGCAGTGCGGAGGGACTAGCGGGGGGTCCCAGCACAGATACGCAGTATTTT. It yields the protein CSAEGLAGGPSTDTQYF.

The CDR3, as DNA: TGCGCCAGCAGCCCCCAACAGGCATGGAGAGAGACCCAGTACTTC. This codes for CASSPQQAWRETQYF. V gene TRBV4-3 combines with J gene TRBJ2-5; weak D call: TRBD1 (5 bases). The CDR3 has 15 amino acids. The V end lost 4 bases, the J end lost 4 bases, and 16 bases lay between the germline ends. The germline gives CDR1 LGHNA, CDR2 YSLEER.

In its sample, this clonotype was seen many times. DNA for the CDR3: TGCAGTGCTAGATCTAGACTATCCTCCTACGAGCAGTACTTC. Protein: CSARSRLSSYEQYF. The chain carries TRBV20-1 and TRBJ2-7, with a weak D call TRBD2 (5 bases). The CDR3 consists of 14 residues. Trimming took 2 bases from V and 0 from J, leaving 11 bases between them. Germline V gene lookup returns CDR1 DFQATT and CDR2 SNEGSKA (reference sequence).

This chain connects TRBV7-2 to TRBJ1-4; D is undetermined. There are 14 residues in the CDR3. Germline CDR1 and CDR2: SGHTA and FQGNSA. Trimming stripped 5 bases from V and 9 bases from J, with 16 bases between. The CDR3 region is CASSPRLTGKKLFF. CDR3 bases: TGTGCCAGCAGCCCCCGATTGACGGGGAAAAAACTGTTTTTT.

The chain is built from TRBV6-5 and TRBJ2-1, with 7 bases identical to TRBD2. This CDR3 is built from 13 residues. V dropped 4 bases and J dropped 5; count of bases not matched to a gene: 2. CDR1 is MNHEY, CDR2 SVGAGI, per germline. The DNA of the CDR3 is TGTGCCAGCAGTTGGGGGGGGGACAATGAGCAGTTCTTC. Its translation: CASSWGGDNEQFF.

The rearrangement joins TRBV9 to TRBJ1-6; 9 bases are shared with TRBD1. This CDR3 region has 15 residues. Losses at the gene ends were 3 bases for V and 6 bases for J; bases not matched to a gene: 4. Germline V gives CDR1 SGDLS, CDR2 YYNGEE. CDR3: CASSAQTGGNSPLHF. The CDR3 coding sequence is TGTGCCAGCAGCGCTCAGACAGGGGGTAATTCACCCCTCCACTTT.